Here is one T cell receptor (beta chain) with its context. This receptor's antigen is unknown. No base quality information exists; no much larger clone differs at one position. This record belongs to a study of T cell repertoires in cytomegalovirus infection (dated by TCRdb to between 2017 and 2020). Describing the broader study: The peptide stimulations were aimed at well-studied HLA-B-restricted epitopes as well as recently identified HLA-C-restricted CMV epitopes, whose presentation resists viral immunomodulation. Donor HLA type was relevant to the analysis, because carriage of CMV infection together with the matching HLA type was indicated by public TCR beta signatures.

The sample's treatment or condition label, decoded: in vitro stimulation with specific CMV peptide epitopes to enrich CMV-specific T cells. Sequencing was carried out with an Illumina HiSeq 1500. TCRdb ran its own pipeline on the public reads, namely fastp trimming at Q25 and MiXCR clone calling, and kept in-frame beta chains. Rows matching on CDR3 protein sequence are summarized as one entry with the most common DNA and genes. The sample profile shows roughly 800,000 distinct CDR3 sequences; around 29% of them were found once. The top ten hold about 12% of the sample. The CDR3, from cysteine to phenylalanine, totals 15 residues. Just the 45-base CDR3 DNA is kept, in frame starting at base 1. Trimming leaves V shorter by 9 bases and J shorter by 9 bases, with the junction holding 16 bases beyond the gene matches. The germline V gene supplies CDR1 WSHSY and CDR2 SAAADI. Overall results and qualifications from the work: In both this cohort and an independent cohort of over 350 donors, the cumulative frequency of public TCR beta family members distinguished carriers of CMV infection plus the relevant HLA type. The ex vivo response was dominated by HLA-C-restricted CMV-specific TCR beta clonotypes, which also provided the single most frequent clonotype in two of eight donors.

The sequence is built from TRBV10-2 and TRBJ2-2, with 7 bases aligning to TRBD1. The source is a human donor in good health (CMV status not recorded). Some clones in this sample may be carry-over from other donors' samples. The starting material was cultured CD8+ T cells from PBMCs, obtained from culture after CMV antigen stimulation. Here is the DNA: TGCGCCAGTGCCGATGGACAGGAATATGCGAGGGAGCTGTTTTTT. This sequence encodes CASADGQEYARELFF.